Below are 11 T cell receptor beta chains sequenced from a single sample in a study of OX40 agonist ivuxolimab in advanced cancers. The assay was immunoSEQ multiplex PCR, and TCRdb's table has in-frame clones only and misses some. The data show more than 95,000 clones, with 85% to 95% seen just once and around 0.84% held by the top ten. Sequenced material: CD4+ or CD8+ T cells sorted from blood, taken in a trial of the OX40 agonist ivuxolimab. The receptor source for this set is an adult with an advanced solid tumor such as melanoma, head and neck, liver or kidney cancer.

This clone has only one observation. This sequence joins TRBV7-3 and TRBJ2-2; TRBD2 matches 11 bases. This CDR3 region has 16 residues. From germline, CDR1 is SGHTA and CDR2 FQGTGA. V trimming: 5 bases; J trimming: 0 bases; junction bases outside the gene matches: 2. In DNA form, the CDR3 reads TGTGCCAGCAGCGAGACTAGCGGGACGAACACCGGGGAGCTGTTTTTT. This sequence encodes CASSETSGTNTGELFF.

V usage is TRBV7-9 and J usage is TRBJ2-7, with TRBD2 identical over 8 bases. This CDR3 spans 14 amino acids. V was clipped by 1 base and J by 6 bases; unmatched bases: 5. CDR1 and CDR2 from the germline V gene are SEHNR and FQNEAQ (reference sequence). CDR3 residues: CASSLGTSPSEQYF. The CDR3 DNA sequence: TGTGCCAGCAGCTTAGGGACTAGCCCTAGCGAGCAGTACTTC.

The rearrangement uses TRBV27 and TRBJ1-2; 9 bases fit TRBD1. The CDR3 totals 12 residues. Unmatched junction bases numbered 4, after V lost 8 bases and J lost 6 bases. CDR1 is MNHEY and CDR2 is SMNVEV in the germline V gene (reference sequence). The DNA of the CDR3 is TGTGCCAGCGGCACAGGGGGCCATGGCTACACCTTC. Translated: CASGTGGHGYTF.

The sample holds one count of this clone. This chain joins TRBV28 and TRBJ2-5; 13 bases match TRBD2. V dropped 5 bases and J dropped 4; count of bases not matched to a gene: 7. The germline V gene has CDR1 MDHEN and CDR2 SYDVKM. CDR3 length equals 16 residues. The CDR3 region is CASSGGLAGAPETQYF. CDR3 nucleotide sequence: TGTGCCAGCAGTGGAGGACTAGCGGGAGCCCCAGAGACCCAGTACTTC.

The rearrangement links TRBV4-3 to TRBJ1-1, with 10 positions matching TRBD1. CDR1 is LGHNA, CDR2 YSLEER, per germline. The junction had 11 bases not matched to a gene; V was cut back by 3 bases and J by 7 bases. The CDR3 has 16 residues. This CDR3 reads CASSHTPGQGLGEAFF. DNA of the CDR3: TGCGCCAGCAGCCATACACCGGGACAGGGGCTTGGTGAAGCTTTCTTT.

The chain employs TRBV5-4 and TRBJ1-6; 8 bases map to TRBD1. Trimming cost V 0 bases and J 13 bases; bases outside gene matches: 12. Germline loops: CDR1 SGHNT, CDR2 YYREEE (reference sequence). This CDR3 region has 16 residues. The CDR3 coding sequence is TGTGCCAGCAGCTTGGCGGCGACAGGGGTAATTCGGCCCCTCCACTTT. It translates to CASSLAATGVIRPLHF. The full variable domain, rest sourced from reference TRBV5-4 and TRBJ1-6, is ETGVTQSPTHLIKTRGQQVTLRCSSQSGHNTVSWYQQALGQGPQFIFQYYREEENGRGNFPPRFSGLQFPNYSSELNVNALELDDSALYLCASSLAATGVIRPLHFGNGTRLTVT.

The chain uses TRBV9 and TRBJ2-5; 12 bases are a match to TRBD2. The V gene's germline CDR1 is SGDLS and CDR2 YYNGEE. CDR3 length: 15 amino acids. V shed 2 bases and J 5 bases; nucleotides not matched to a gene: 4. Here the CDR3 reads CASSVLAGGRETQYF. The CDR3 DNA follows: TGTGCCAGCAGCGTTCTAGCGGGAGGGAGGGAGACCCAGTACTTC.

The chain couples TRBV6-5 to TRBJ2-7; no reliable D call. The V end was cut by 6 bases, the J end by 3 bases, with 18 bases between. The CDR3 is made up of 15 amino acids. Germline V gene sequence: CDR1 MNHEY, CDR2 SVGAGI. CDR3 protein: CASSQRAEILYEQYF. The CDR3, as DNA: TGTGCCAGCAGCCAACGGGCGGAAATCCTCTACGAGCAGTACTTC.

The chain has TRBV7-8 and TRBJ2-1, with 8 bases lining up with TRBD2. CDR1 SGHVS and CDR2 FQNEAQ come from the germline V gene. The trim removed 0 bases at V and 5 bases at J, leaving 12 bases unmatched. This CDR3 has 18 residues. The CDR3 nucleotides read TGTGCCAGCAGCTTAGCGCGAGGGGCTAGCGGGCTGGACAATGAGCAGTTCTTC. As protein: CASSLARGASGLDNEQFF.

The chain combines TRBV6-1 with TRBJ1-1; D perhaps matches TRBD1 (5 bases). Germline V lookup: CDR1 MNHNS, CDR2 SASEGT. CDR3 length: 15 residues. The germline V and J ends were trimmed by 2 bases and 11 bases, with 21 bases remaining between them. CDR3 region: CASSEYDSPPNKAFF. The CDR3 nucleotides are TGTGCCAGCAGTGAATACGACAGCCCCCCTAACAAGGCTTTCTTT.

This clone turned up a few times. This sequence joins TRBV5-1 and TRBJ1-4; 8 positions match TRBD1. Germline V gene data show CDR1 as SGHRS and CDR2 as YFSETQ. This CDR3 spans 14 amino acids. The junction had 9 bases not matched to a gene; V was cut back by 4 bases and J by 10 bases. The CDR3: CASSPGQVEGKLFF. CDR3 in DNA: TGCGCCAGCAGCCCGGGACAGGTTGAGGGAAAACTGTTTTTT.